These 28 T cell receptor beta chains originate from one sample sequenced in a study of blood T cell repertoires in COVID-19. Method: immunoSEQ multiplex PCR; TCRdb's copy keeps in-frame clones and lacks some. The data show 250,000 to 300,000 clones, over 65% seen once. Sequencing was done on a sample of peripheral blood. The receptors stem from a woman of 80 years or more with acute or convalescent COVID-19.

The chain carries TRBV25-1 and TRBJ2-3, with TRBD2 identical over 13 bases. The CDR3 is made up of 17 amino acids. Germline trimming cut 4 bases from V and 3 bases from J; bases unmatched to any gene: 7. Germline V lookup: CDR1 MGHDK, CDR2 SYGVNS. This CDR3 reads CASSAGGTSGTTDTQYF. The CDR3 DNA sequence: TGTGCCAGCAGTGCAGGGGGGACTAGCGGGACGACAGATACGCAGTATTTT.

The CDR3 sequence is CASTGGERGNQPQHF. The CDR3 nucleotides read TGTGCCAGCACTGGAGGGGAACGGGGCAATCAGCCCCAGCATTTT. V is TRBV6-5 and J is TRBJ1-5; D might be TRBD1 (5 bases). The CDR3 contains 15 residues. Per the germline V gene, CDR1 is MNHEY and CDR2 is SVGAGI. The germline V and J ends were trimmed by 7 bases and 2 bases, with 15 bases remaining between them.

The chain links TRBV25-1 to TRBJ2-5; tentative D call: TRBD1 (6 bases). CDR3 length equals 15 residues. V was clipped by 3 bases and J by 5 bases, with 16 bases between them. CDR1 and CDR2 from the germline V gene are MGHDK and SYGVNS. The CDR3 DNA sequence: TGTGCCAGCAGTGAGTGGGCAGGGGACGGGGAGACCCAGTACTTC. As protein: CASSEWAGDGETQYF.

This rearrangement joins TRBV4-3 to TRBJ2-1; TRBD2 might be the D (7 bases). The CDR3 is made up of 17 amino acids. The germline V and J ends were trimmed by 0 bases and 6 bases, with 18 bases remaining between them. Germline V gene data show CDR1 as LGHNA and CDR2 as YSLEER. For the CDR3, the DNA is TGCGCCAGCAGCCAAGATTCAAGAGGGGGGGCGATCAATGAGCAGTTCTTC. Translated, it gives CASSQDSRGGAINEQFF.

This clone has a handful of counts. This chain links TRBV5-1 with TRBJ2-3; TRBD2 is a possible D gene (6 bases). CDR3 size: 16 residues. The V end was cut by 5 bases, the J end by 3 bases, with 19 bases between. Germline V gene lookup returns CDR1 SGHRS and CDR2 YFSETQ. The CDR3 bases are TGCGCCAGCAGGAAAGGGTACGCGGGGCCGACAGATACGCAGTATTTT. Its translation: CASRKGYAGPTDTQYF.

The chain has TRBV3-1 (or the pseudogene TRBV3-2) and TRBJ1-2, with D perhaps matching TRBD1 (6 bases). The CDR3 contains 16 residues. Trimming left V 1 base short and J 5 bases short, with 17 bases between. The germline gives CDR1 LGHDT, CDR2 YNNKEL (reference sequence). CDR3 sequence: CASSQAGAGLVYGYTF. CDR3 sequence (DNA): TGTGCCAGCAGCCAAGCAGGGGCAGGGCTAGTATATGGCTACACCTTC.

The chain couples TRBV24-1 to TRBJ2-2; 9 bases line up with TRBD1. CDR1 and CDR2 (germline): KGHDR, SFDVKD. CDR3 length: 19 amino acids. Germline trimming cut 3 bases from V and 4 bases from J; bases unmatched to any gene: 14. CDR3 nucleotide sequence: TGTGCCACCAGTGATGTCCCGGGACAGGGAGGTTGGACCACCGGGGAGCTGTTTTTT. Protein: CATSDVPGQGGWTTGELFF.

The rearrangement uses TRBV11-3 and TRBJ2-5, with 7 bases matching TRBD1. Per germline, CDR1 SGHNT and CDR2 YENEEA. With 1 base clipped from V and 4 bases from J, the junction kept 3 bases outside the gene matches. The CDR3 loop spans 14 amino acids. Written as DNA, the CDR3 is TGTGCCAGCAGCTTAGGGACAGGCCCAGAGACCCAGTACTTC. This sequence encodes CASSLGTGPETQYF.

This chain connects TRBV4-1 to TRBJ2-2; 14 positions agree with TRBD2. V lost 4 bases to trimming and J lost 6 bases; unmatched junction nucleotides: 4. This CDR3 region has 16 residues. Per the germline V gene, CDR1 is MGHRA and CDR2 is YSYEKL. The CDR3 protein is CASSPPGLAGAGELFF. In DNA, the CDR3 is TGCGCCAGCAGCCCACCGGGACTAGCGGGAGCCGGGGAGCTGTTTTTT.

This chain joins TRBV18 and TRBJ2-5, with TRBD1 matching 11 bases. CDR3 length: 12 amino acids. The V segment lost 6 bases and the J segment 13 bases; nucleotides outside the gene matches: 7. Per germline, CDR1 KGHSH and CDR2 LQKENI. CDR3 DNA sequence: TGTGCCAGCTCCCGGGACAGGGGGTCGCCGTACTTC. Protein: CASSRDRGSPYF. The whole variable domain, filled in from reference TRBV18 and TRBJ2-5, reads NAGVMQNPRHLVRRRGQEARLRCSPMKGHSHVYWYRQLPEEGLKFMVYLQKENIIDESGMPKERFSAEFPKEGPSILRIQQVVRGDSAAYFCASSRDRGSPYFGPGTRLLVL.

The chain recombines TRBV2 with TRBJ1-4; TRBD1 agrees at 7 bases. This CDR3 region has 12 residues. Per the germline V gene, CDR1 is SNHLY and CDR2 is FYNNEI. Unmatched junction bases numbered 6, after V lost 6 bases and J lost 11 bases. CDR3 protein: CASRTTGEKLFF. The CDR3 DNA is TGTGCCAGCAGAACCACAGGGGAGAAACTGTTTTTT.

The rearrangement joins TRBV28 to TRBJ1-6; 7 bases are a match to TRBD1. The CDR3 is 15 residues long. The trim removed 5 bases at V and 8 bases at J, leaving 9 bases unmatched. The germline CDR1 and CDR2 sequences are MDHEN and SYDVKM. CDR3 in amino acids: CASSIQGRLHSPLHF. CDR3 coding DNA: TGTGCCAGCAGTATACAGGGGAGGCTCCATTCACCCCTCCACTTT. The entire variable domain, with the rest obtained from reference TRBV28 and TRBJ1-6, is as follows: DVKVTQSSRYLVKRTGEKVFLECVQDMDHENMFWYRQDPGLGLRLIYFSYDVKMKEKGDIPEGYSVSREKKERFSLILESASTNQTSMYLCASSIQGRLHSPLHFGNGTRLTVT.

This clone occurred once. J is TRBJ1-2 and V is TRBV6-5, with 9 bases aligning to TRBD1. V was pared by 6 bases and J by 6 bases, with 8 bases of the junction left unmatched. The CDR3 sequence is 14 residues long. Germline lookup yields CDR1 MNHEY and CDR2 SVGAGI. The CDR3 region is CASRLPGQGDGYTF. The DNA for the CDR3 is TGTGCCAGCAGACTACCGGGACAGGGAGATGGCTACACCTTC.

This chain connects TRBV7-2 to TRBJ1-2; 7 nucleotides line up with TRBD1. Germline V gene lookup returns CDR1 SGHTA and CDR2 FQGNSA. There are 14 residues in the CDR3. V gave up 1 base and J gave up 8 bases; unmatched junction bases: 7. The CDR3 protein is CASSLERGPLGYTF. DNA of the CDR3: TGTGCCAGCAGCTTAGAAAGGGGGCCCTTGGGCTACACCTTC.

CDR3 DNA: TGTGCCAGCAGTGAAGTATACGAGCAGTACTTC. It translates to CASSEVYEQYF. V and J are TRBV2 and TRBJ2-7; D remains ambiguous. V shed 1 base and J shed 4 bases, with 2 bases lying between them. Germline values: CDR1 SNHLY, CDR2 FYNNEI. The CDR3 contains 11 residues.

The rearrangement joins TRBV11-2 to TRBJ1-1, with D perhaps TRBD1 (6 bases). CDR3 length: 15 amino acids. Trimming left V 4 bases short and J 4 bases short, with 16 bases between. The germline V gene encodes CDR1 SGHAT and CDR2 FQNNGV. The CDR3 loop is CASSSFRGVVTEAFF. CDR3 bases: TGTGCCAGCAGCTCTTTCAGGGGAGTTGTCACTGAAGCTTTCTTT.

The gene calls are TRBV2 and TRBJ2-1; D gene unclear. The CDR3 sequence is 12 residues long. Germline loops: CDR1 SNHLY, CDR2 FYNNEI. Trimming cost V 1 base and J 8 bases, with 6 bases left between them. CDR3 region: CASSEDSYEQFF. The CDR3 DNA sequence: TGTGCCAGCAGTGAAGACAGCTATGAGCAGTTCTTC. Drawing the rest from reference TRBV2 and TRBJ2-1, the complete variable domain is EPEVTQTPSHQVTQMGQEVILRCVPISNHLYFYWYRQILGQKVEFLVSFYNNEISEKSEIFDDQFSVERPDGSNFTLKIRSTKLEDSAMYFCASSEDSYEQFFGPGTRLTVL.

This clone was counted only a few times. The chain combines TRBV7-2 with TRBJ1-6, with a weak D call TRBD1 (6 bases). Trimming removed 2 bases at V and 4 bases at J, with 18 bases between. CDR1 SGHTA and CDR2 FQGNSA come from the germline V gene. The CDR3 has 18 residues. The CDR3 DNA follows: TGTGCCAGCAGCTTAAATGGGCACAGGGTCTTTTATAATTCACCCCTCCACTTT. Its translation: CASSLNGHRVFYNSPLHF.

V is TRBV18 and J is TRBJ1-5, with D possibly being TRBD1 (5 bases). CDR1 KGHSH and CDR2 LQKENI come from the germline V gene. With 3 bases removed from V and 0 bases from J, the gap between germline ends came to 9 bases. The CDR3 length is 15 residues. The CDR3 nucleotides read TGTGCCAGCTCACCTGGGGCGTATAGCAATCAGCCCCAGCATTTT. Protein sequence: CASSPGAYSNQPQHF. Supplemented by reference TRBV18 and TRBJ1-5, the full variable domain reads NAGVMQNPRHLVRRRGQEARLRCSPMKGHSHVYWYRQLPEEGLKFMVYLQKENIIDESGMPKERFSAEFPKEGPSILRIQQVVRGDSAAYFCASSPGAYSNQPQHFGDGTRLSIL.

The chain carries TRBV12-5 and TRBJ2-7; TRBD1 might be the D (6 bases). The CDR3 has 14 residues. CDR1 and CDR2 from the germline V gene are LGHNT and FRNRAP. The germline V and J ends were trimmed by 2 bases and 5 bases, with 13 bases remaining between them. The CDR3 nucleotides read TGTGCTAGTGGTTTGACTGAACAGGGCCACGAGCAGTACTTC. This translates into CASGLTEQGHEQYF. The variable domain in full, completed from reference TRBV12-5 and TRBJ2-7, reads DARVTQTPRHKVTEMGQEVTMRCQPILGHNTVFWYRQTMMQGLELLAYFRNRAPLDDSGMPKDRFSAEMPDATLATLKIQPSEPRDSAVYFCASGLTEQGHEQYFGPGTRLTVT.

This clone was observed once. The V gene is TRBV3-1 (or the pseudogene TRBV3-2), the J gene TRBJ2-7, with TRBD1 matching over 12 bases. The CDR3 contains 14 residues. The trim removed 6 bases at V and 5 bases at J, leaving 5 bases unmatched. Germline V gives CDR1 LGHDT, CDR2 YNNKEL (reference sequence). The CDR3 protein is CASRAGTGGDEQYF. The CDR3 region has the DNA TGTGCCAGCAGAGCCGGGACAGGGGGCGACGAGCAGTACTTC.

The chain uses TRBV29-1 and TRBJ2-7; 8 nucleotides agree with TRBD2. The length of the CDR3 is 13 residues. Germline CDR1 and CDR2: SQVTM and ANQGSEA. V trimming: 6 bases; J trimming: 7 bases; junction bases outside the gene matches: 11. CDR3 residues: CSVSGGAGSEQYF. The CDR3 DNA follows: TGCAGCGTCTCGGGGGGGGCAGGGAGTGAGCAGTACTTC.

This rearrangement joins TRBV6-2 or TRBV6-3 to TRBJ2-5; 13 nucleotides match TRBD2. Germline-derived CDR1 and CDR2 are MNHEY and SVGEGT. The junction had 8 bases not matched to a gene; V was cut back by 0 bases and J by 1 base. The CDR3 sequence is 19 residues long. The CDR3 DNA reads TGTGCCAGCAGTTACTCGAATGCTAGGACTAGCGGGGGCCAAGAGACCCAGTACTTC. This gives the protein CASSYSNARTSGGQETQYF.

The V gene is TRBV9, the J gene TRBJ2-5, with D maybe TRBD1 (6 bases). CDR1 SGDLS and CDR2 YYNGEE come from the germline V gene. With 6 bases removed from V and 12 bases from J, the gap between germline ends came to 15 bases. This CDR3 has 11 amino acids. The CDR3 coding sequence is TGTGCCAGCATTCTACGGGACACGGAGTACTTC. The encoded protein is CASILRDTEYF.

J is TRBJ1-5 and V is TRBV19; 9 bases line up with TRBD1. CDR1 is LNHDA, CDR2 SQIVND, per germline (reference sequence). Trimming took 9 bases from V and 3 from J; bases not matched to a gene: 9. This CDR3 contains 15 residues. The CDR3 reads CASRPGQGTNQPQHF. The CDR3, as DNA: TGTGCCAGCAGGCCGGGACAGGGTACCAATCAGCCCCAGCATTTT. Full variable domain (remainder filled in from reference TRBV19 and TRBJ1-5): DGGITQSPKYLFRKEGQNVTLSCEQNLNHDAMYWYRQDPGQGLRLIYYSQIVNDFQKGDIAEGYSVSREKKESFPLTVTSAQKNPTAFYLCASRPGQGTNQPQHFGDGTRLSIL.

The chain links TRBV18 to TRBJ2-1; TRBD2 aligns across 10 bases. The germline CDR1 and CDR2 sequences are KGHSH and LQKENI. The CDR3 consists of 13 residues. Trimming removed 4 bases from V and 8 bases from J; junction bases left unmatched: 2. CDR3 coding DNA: TGTGCCAGCTCACTTACTAGCGGGGATGAGCAGTTCTTC. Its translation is CASSLTSGDEQFF.

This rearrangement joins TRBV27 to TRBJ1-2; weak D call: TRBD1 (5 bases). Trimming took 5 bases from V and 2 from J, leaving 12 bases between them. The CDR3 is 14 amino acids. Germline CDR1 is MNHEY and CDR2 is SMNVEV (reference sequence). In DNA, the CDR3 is TGTGCCAGCAGTGAACAGGAGCTCAACTATGGCTACACCTTC. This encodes CASSEQELNYGYTF.

As DNA, the CDR3 is TGTGCCACCCAGGGGGTGTACGAGCAGTACTTC. Protein sequence: CATQGVYEQYF. V gene TRBV3-1 (or the pseudogene TRBV3-2) combines with J gene TRBJ2-7; the match to TRBD1 covers 7 bases. The CDR3 totals 11 residues. The germline CDR1 and CDR2 sequences are LGHDT and YNNKEL (reference sequence). V was clipped by 10 bases and J by 4 bases; unmatched bases: 4.